The present T cell receptor (beta chain) was sequenced within a study of T cells after yellow fever vaccination. Each CDR3 protein gets one entry after TCRdb re-called the 5' RACE reads with MiXCR. The table records around 340,000 distinct CDR3 sequences, about an eighth of them present only once. The germline V gene encodes CDR1 SGHTA and CDR2 FQGNSA. The length of the CDR3 is 18 residues. Germline trimming cut 6 bases from V and 2 bases from J; bases unmatched to any gene: 15. The sequence was collected from a man aged 18 to 35 who received the YFV17D yellow fever vaccine. This specimen consisted of CD4+ T cells sorted from PBMCs, obtained 15 days after the yellow fever booster vaccination. This rearrangement joins TRBV7-2 to TRBJ2-3; 9 bases align to TRBD1. The DNA for the CDR3 is TGTGCCAGCAGTTACTCGGCCCCCGGACAGGGGAACACAGATACGCAGTATTTT. This translates into CASSYSAPGQGNTDTQYF.